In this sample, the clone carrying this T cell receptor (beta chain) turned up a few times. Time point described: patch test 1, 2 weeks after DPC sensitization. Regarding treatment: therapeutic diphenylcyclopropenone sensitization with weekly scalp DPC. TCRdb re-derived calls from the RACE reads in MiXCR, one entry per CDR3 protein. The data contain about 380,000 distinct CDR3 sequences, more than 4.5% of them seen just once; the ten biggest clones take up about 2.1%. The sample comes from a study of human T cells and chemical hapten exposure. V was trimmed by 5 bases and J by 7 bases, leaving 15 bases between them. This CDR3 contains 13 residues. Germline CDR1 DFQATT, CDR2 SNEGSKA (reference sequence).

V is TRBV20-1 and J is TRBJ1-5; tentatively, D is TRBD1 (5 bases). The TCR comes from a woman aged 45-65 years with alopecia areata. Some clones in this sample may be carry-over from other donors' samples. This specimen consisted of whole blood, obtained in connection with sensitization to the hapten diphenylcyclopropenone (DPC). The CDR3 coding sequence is TGCAGTGCTGTTCCAACAGGATGGCAGCCCCAGCATTTT. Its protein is CSAVPTGWQPQHF.